A single sample gave rise to the 7 T cell receptor beta chains below, sequenced in a study of T cell responses to AZD1222 COVID-19 vaccine. TCRdb keeps only in-frame clones here, not all; method: immunoSEQ multiplex PCR. Seen here are some 130,000 clones, over 85% observed once, and the top ten hold roughly 1%. Sequencing used peripheral blood, obtained on day 0 of AZD1222 vaccination. These receptors all stem from an adult in good health.

The chain is built from TRBV6-6 and TRBJ1-1; TRBD1 matches at 7 bases. Germline CDR1 and CDR2: MNHNY and SVGAGI (reference sequence). The CDR3 is 15 amino acids. V was clipped by 7 bases and J by 1 base; unmatched bases: 9. The CDR3 DNA is TGTGCCAGCACCACCCCGGCAGGGGGGAACACTGAAGCTTTCTTT. This translates into CASTTPAGGNTEAFF.

J is TRBJ1-1 and V is TRBV7-6; D is possibly TRBD1 (6 bases). CDR3 length: 17 residues. Per germline, CDR1 SGHVS and CDR2 FNYEAQ. V was cut by 0 bases and J by 0 bases, with 14 bases left in between. The CDR3, as DNA: TGTGCCAGCAGCTTAGCTACAGGGATTTCGGTGAACACTGAAGCTTTCTTT. Residues: CASSLATGISVNTEAFF.

The CDR3 nucleotides read TGTGCCAGTAGTGTCGGGACAACCCATCAGCCCCAGCATTTT. Protein product: CASSVGTTHQPQHF. The genes are TRBV19 and TRBJ1-5; a weak D match, TRBD1 (6 bases). This CDR3 is 14 amino acids long. Germline loops: CDR1 LNHDA, CDR2 SQIVND (reference sequence). Trimming pared 5 bases from V and 5 bases from J, leaving 13 bases between.

The chain joins TRBV25-1 to TRBJ1-2; possible D gene TRBD1, 5 bases. The germline V and J ends were trimmed by 2 bases and 2 bases, with 6 bases remaining between them. The CDR3 is made up of 13 amino acids. Germline CDR1 and CDR2: MGHDK and SYGVNS. CDR3 sequence: CASSEGGNYGYTF. The CDR3 coding sequence is TGTGCCAGCAGTGAAGGGGGGAACTATGGCTACACCTTC.

The V call is TRBV19, the J call TRBJ1-1; D ambiguous. Per germline, CDR1 LNHDA and CDR2 SQIVND (reference sequence). Deletions cut 1 base from V and 2 bases from J, with 11 bases between. The CDR3 consists of 15 residues. CDR3: CASSIVVWSNTEAFF. Written as DNA, the CDR3 is TGTGCCAGTAGTATAGTAGTGTGGTCCAACACTGAAGCTTTCTTT.

The chain carries TRBV7-2 and TRBJ2-1; TRBD2 matches 7 bases. The CDR3 runs 13 residues. CDR1 SGHTA and CDR2 FQGNSA come from the germline V gene. V dropped 3 bases and J dropped 9; count of bases not matched to a gene: 5. The CDR3 reads CASSFGTIGEQFF. The DNA for the CDR3 is TGTGCCAGCAGCTTCGGGACTATTGGTGAGCAGTTCTTC.

The chain has TRBV3-1 (or the pseudogene TRBV3-2) and TRBJ2-7; D possibly corresponds to TRBD1 (6 bases). Trimming removed 3 bases at V and 4 bases at J, with 16 bases between. The germline CDR1 and CDR2 sequences are LGHDT and YNNKEL (reference sequence). CDR3 length: 15 residues. The CDR3 DNA reads as TGTGCCAGCAGCCAGACGTGGACAGTACCTTACGAGCAGTACTTC. It is translated as CASSQTWTVPYEQYF.